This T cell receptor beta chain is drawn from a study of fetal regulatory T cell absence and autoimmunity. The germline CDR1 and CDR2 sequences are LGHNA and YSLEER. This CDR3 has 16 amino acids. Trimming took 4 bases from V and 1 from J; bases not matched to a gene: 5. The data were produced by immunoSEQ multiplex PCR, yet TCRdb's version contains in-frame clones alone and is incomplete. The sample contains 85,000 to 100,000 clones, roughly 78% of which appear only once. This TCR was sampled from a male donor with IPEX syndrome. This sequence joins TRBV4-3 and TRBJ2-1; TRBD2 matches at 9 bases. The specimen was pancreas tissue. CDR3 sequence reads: CASSPSLAGSYNEQFF. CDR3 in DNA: TGCGCCAGCAGCCCCTCCCTAGCGGGGTCCTACAATGAGCAGTTCTTC.